Following are 7 T cell receptor beta chains from one sample sequenced in a study of shared clonotypes between healthy human individuals. Only in-frame clones appear in the TCRdb table, and some are missing; sequencing was by immunoSEQ multiplex PCR. The table records about 690,000 clones, 90% of them present only once. Sequenced input: memory CD8+ T cells from PBMCs. Subset of the sample: CD45RO+ cells pooled with CCR7-negative TemRA cells. All receptors derive from a man between 18 and 35 years old in good health. Some clones in this sample may be carry-over from other donors' samples.

V usage is TRBV4-3 and J usage is TRBJ1-1; D unclear. The length of the CDR3 is 14 residues. The germline gives CDR1 LGHNA, CDR2 YSLEER. Trimming cost V 4 bases and J 1 base, with 10 bases left between them. For the CDR3, the DNA is TGCGCCAGCAGCCCTGATTATAGGAACACTGAAGCTTTCTTT. This gives the protein CASSPDYRNTEAFF.

The chain employs TRBV7-3 and TRBJ2-7; D is ambiguous. The V gene's germline CDR1 is SGHTA and CDR2 FQGTGA. Between the trimmed V and J ends, which lost 4 bases and 1 base, there was a span of 14 bases. The CDR3 sequence is 15 residues long. For the CDR3, the DNA is TGTGCCAGCAGCTACGGGTCCGGGCTTTCCTACGAGCAGTACTTC. Protein: CASSYGSGLSYEQYF.

On this clone itself: Within the sample, other DNA sequences also encode this same CDR3. The J gene is TRBJ2-7, the V gene TRBV7-9; TRBD1 matches 7 bases. CDR3 size: 12 residues. Germline CDR1 and CDR2: SEHNR and FQNEAQ (reference sequence). With 5 bases clipped from V and 3 bases from J, the junction kept 1 base outside the gene matches. CDR3 in DNA: TGTGCCAGCAGCCCAGGGGGCTACGAGCAGTACTTC. Its protein product is CASSPGGYEQYF. Combining the CDR3 with reference TRBV7-9 and TRBJ2-7 gives the whole variable domain DTGVSQNPRHKITKRGQNVTFRCDPISEHNRLYWYRQTLGQGPEFLTYFQNEAQLEKSRLLSDRFSAERPKGSFSTLEIQRTEQGDSAMYLCASSPGGYEQYFGPGTRLTVT.

V is TRBV11-2 and J is TRBJ2-7, with D perhaps TRBD1 or TRBD2 (5 bases each). The germline V gene encodes CDR1 SGHAT and CDR2 FQNNGV. CDR3 size: 14 residues. Trimming cost V 5 bases and J 4 bases, with 15 bases left between them. The CDR3 nucleotides read TGTGCCAGCAGCCCCTCGGGGACCAGTTACGAGCAGTACTTC. It translates to CASSPSGTSYEQYF.

The chain links TRBV27 to TRBJ2-1; D perhaps matches TRBD2 (5 bases). The CDR3 spans 13 residues. Deletions cut 4 bases from V and 9 bases from J, with 13 bases between. Germline V lookup: CDR1 MNHEY, CDR2 SMNVEV (reference sequence). In DNA form, the CDR3 reads TGTGCCAGCAGTTCGGCCCTAGCTTCTGAGCAGTTCTTC. Protein: CASSSALASEQFF.

V usage is TRBV9 and J usage is TRBJ1-1, with a possible D match to TRBD1 (5 bases). There are 14 residues in the CDR3. The V gene's germline CDR1 is SGDLS and CDR2 YYNGEE. V shed 0 bases and J shed 4 bases, with 10 bases lying between them. CDR3 region: CASSVGPGTTEAFF. CDR3 nucleotides: TGTGCCAGCAGCGTAGGCCCGGGGACCACTGAAGCTTTCTTT.

The gene calls are TRBV9 and TRBJ2-1, with 7 positions matching TRBD1. The germline V gene has CDR1 SGDLS and CDR2 YYNGEE. This CDR3 comprises 16 residues. Trimming at V came to 3 bases and at J to 2 bases, leaving 8 bases not matched to a gene. Here the CDR3 DNA reads TGTGCCAGCAGCGCCATCATCGGGACAGCCTACAATGAGCAGTTCTTC. This gives the protein CASSAIIGTAYNEQFF.